These T cell receptor beta chains were read from a single sample in a study of cytotoxic CD8 clonotypes in ibrutinib-treated CLL. The assay was immunoSEQ multiplex PCR, and TCRdb's table has in-frame clones only and misses some. The data show about 300,000 clones, approximately 76% seen once. Here the sequenced sample was PBMCs, taken at disease progression, from a patient treated with ibrutinib. The receptor source for this set is a human donor with chronic lymphocytic leukemia. Both conserved end residues are part of each CDR3.

>TRBV18|13
CASSPAGTQPQHF
>TRBV5-6|15
CASSGGTGYNQPQHF
>TRBV11-2|13
CASSLGDRETQYF
>TRBV5-1|17
CASSSVTLGRQNYGYTF
>TRBV2|14
CASSEETGLQPQHF
>TRBV5-1|14
CASSVAGADEKLFF
>TRBV20-1|11
CSARAASEQYF
>TRBV20-1|11
CSATGLVEQFF
>TRBV18|14
CASSPGGPNTEAFF
>TRBV28|12
CATGLRNYEQYF
>TRBV19|15
CASSIGGDATYEQYF
>TRBV4-1|17
CASSQDPSGTAIYGYTF
>TRBV7-9|17
CASSPTLRLAGAETQYF
>TRBV11-2|14
CASSLSGGLYEQYF
>TRBV13|15
CASSGRTSGGYEQYF
>TRBV19|17
CASSILRDNSNTGELFF
>TRBV18|13
CASSPRADTEAFF
>TRBV6-6|15
CASSYPQGLDTEAFF
>TRBV18|15
CASSPGRGRNTEAFF
>TRBV7-2|17
CASSPRGTWENTGELFF